This section outlines one T cell receptor beta chain sequence together with its context. No antigen is known for it. Template switching added a universal primer site, and cDNA bore unique molecular identifiers. TCRdb reprocessed the 5' RACE reads with MiXCR, giving one entry per CDR3 protein. Of under 900,000 distinct CDR3 sequences listed, about 12% are singletons. The sample belongs to a study of identical twins. Study observations and caveats: In zero-insertion analyses, partial confounding could arise from invariant MAIT and iNKT cells.

The same sample was also studied in work on yellow fever vaccine responses in identical twins.

The clonotype was recovered from a woman between 18 and 30 years old in good health. Sequenced material: PBMCs.

The CDR3 here is CSVEGGWNTGELFF. The DNA of the CDR3 is TGCAGCGTTGAAGGGGGCTGGAACACCGGGGAGCTGTTTTTT. V and J are TRBV29-1 and TRBJ2-2; tentative D call: TRBD1 (5 bases). The ends were cut back, 1 base at V and 1 base at J, with 7 bases in the middle. CDR1 is SQVTM, CDR2 ANQGSEA, per germline. The CDR3 contains 14 residues.